These 28 T cell receptor beta chains originate from one sample sequenced in a study of blood T cell repertoires in COVID-19. The table came from immunoSEQ multiplex PCR; TCRdb's copy has only in-frame clones and leaves some out. The table has about 160,000 clones, 82% seen once. Sample: PBMCs or T cells enriched from blood (not recorded which). The source is a man between 60 and 70 years old who had recovered from COVID-19.

The genes are TRBV7-9 and TRBJ1-2, with 10 bases aligning to TRBD1. Unmatched junction bases numbered 8, after V lost 3 bases and J lost 4 bases. CDR3 length: 16 residues. Germline V gene data show CDR1 as SEHNR and CDR2 as FQNEAQ (reference sequence). This CDR3 reads CASSFTPGQGLYGYTF. The CDR3 bases are TGTGCCAGCAGCTTCACGCCGGGACAGGGGCTCTATGGCTACACCTTC.

The table lists this clone with a count of one. The chain carries TRBV10-3 and TRBJ1-5, with TRBD1 identical over 10 bases. The CDR3 covers 15 residues. The ends lost 3 bases at V and 4 bases at J; junction bases unmatched: 3. Germline-derived CDR1 and CDR2 are ENHRY and SYGVKD. The CDR3 bases are TGTGCCATCAGTGATTGGGACAGGGGAAATCAGCCCCAGCATTTT. Translation gives CAISDWDRGNQPQHF.

There are a few counts of this clone. This chain joins TRBV3-1 (or the pseudogene TRBV3-2) and TRBJ1-1; D may be TRBD1 (6 bases). CDR1 is LGHDT, CDR2 YNNKEL, per germline (reference sequence). This CDR3 region has 14 residues. V lost 5 bases and J 1 base, leaving 11 bases between the germline ends. CDR3: CASSGGQWNTEAFF. The CDR3 region has the DNA TGTGCCAGCAGCGGGGGACAATGGAACACTGAAGCTTTCTTT.

This clone was counted a single time. The chain has TRBV27 and TRBJ2-1, with 10 bases that match TRBD2. This CDR3 is 17 amino acids long. Germline V gene sequence: CDR1 MNHEY, CDR2 SMNVEV (reference sequence). Trimming at V came to 4 bases and at J to 7 bases, leaving 13 bases not matched to a gene. The CDR3 DNA is TGTGCCAGCAGTTCTCGGACTAGCGGAGCCCGAGCAAATGAGCAGTTCTTC. Its protein product is CASSSRTSGARANEQFF.

This chain connects TRBV2 to TRBJ1-4, with a tentative D call TRBD1 (5 bases). V dropped 0 bases and J dropped 8 bases, with 13 bases sitting between them. The CDR3 loop spans 15 amino acids. Germline V CDR1 and CDR2: SNHLY, FYNNEI. The chain's CDR3 is CASSEASGWGEKLFF. The CDR3 DNA is TGTGCCAGCAGTGAAGCATCGGGTTGGGGCGAAAAACTGTTTTTT.

This clone was observed a handful of times. This CDR3 is CASSQDTGDDSPLHF. In nucleotides, the CDR3 is TGTGCCAGCAGCCAAGATACAGGGGATGATTCACCCCTCCACTTT. The chain employs TRBV14 and TRBJ1-6; 7 bases align to TRBD1. Germline V gene lookup returns CDR1 SGHDN and CDR2 FVKESK. Trimming at V came to 0 bases and at J to 8 bases, leaving 4 bases not matched to a gene. The CDR3 consists of 15 residues. Full variable domain (outside the CDR3, taken from reference TRBV14 and TRBJ1-6): EAGVTQFPSHSVIEKGQTVTLRCDPISGHDNLYWYRRVMGKEIKFLLHFVKESKQDESGMPNNRFLAERTGGTYSTLKVQPAELEDSGVYFCASSQDTGDDSPLHFGNGTRLTVT.

This chain connects TRBV7-9 to TRBJ1-5; the match to TRBD1 covers 9 bases. V shed 5 bases and J 7 bases; nucleotides not matched to a gene: 9. The CDR3 totals 15 residues. Germline-derived CDR1 and CDR2 are SEHNR and FQNEAQ (reference sequence). The CDR3 DNA reads TGTGCCAGCAGCCGTACAGGGGGCCCGGGGCAGCCCCAGCATTTT. The encoded protein is CASSRTGGPGQPQHF.

This rearrangement joins TRBV7-2 to TRBJ2-1; TRBD2 matches 10 bases. V trimming: 5 bases; J trimming: 3 bases; junction bases outside the gene matches: 7. Germline lookup yields CDR1 SGHTA and CDR2 FQGNSA. The CDR3 length is 16 residues. Here the CDR3 reads CASSPRTSGIYNEQFF. CDR3 DNA sequence: TGTGCCAGCAGCCCACGGACTAGCGGTATCTACAATGAGCAGTTCTTC.

Written as DNA, the CDR3 is TGTGCCAGCCTGAAGAGCGGGAGAAGGGGTGAGCAGTTCTTC. Translated, it gives CASLKSGRRGEQFF. The J gene is TRBJ2-1, the V gene TRBV6-5; TRBD2 agrees at 8 bases. The germline V gene encodes CDR1 MNHEY and CDR2 SVGAGI. CDR3 length: 14 residues. V shed 8 bases and J 9 bases; nucleotides not matched to a gene: 12.

This clone turned up a few times. The J gene is TRBJ1-5, the V gene TRBV28, with 8 bases matching TRBD1. V lost 4 bases, J lost 2 bases, and 4 bases stayed unmatched. There are 15 residues in the CDR3. From germline, CDR1 is MDHEN and CDR2 SYDVKM. CDR3 sequence: CASSSGGWGNQPQHF. The CDR3 DNA reads TGTGCCAGCAGTTCAGGGGGCTGGGGCAATCAGCCCCAGCATTTT.

The chain is built from TRBV28 and TRBJ2-1, with a tentative D call TRBD2 (6 bases). CDR3 length: 14 residues. Trimming took 9 bases from V and 4 from J, leaving 16 bases between them. Germline CDR1 reads MDHEN; CDR2 reads SYDVKM. The CDR3 loop reads CASSPGTYYNEQFF. The CDR3, as DNA: TGTGCCAGTTCCCCCGGGACTTATTACAATGAGCAGTTCTTC.

This sequence joins TRBV7-8 and TRBJ2-2; TRBD2 matches 14 bases. The ends lost 5 bases at V and 4 bases at J; junction bases unmatched: 3. Germline CDR1 and CDR2: SGHVS and FQNEAQ. The CDR3 runs to 16 residues. The CDR3, as DNA: TGTGCCAGCAGCCGAGGGACTAGCGGGAGCACCGGGGAGCTGTTTTTT. It translates to CASSRGTSGSTGELFF. Looking up the rest from reference TRBV7-8 and TRBJ2-2 gives the full variable domain: GAGVSQSPRYKVAKRGQDVALRCDPISGHVSLFWYQQALGQGPEFLTYFQNEAQLDKSGLPSDRFFAERPEGSVSTLKIQRTQQEDSAVYLCASSRGTSGSTGELFFGEGSRLTVL.

The chain joins TRBV11-2 to TRBJ2-7, with a weak D call TRBD1 (7 bases). The CDR3 has 16 amino acids. V shed 3 bases and J shed 0 bases, with 15 bases lying between them. The germline V gene encodes CDR1 SGHAT and CDR2 FQNNGV. CDR3 sequence: CASSFAGGGSSYEQYF. CDR3 DNA: TGTGCCAGCAGCTTCGCAGGGGGAGGAAGCTCCTACGAGCAGTACTTC.

The chain carries TRBV14 and TRBJ2-7; the D gene is possibly TRBD2 (7 bases). Trimming pared 1 base from V and 5 bases from J, leaving 18 bases between. CDR3 length equals 16 residues. Germline lookup yields CDR1 SGHDN and CDR2 FVKESK. CDR3 in amino acids: CASSQGPGGQRDEQYF. In DNA form, the CDR3 reads TGTGCCAGCAGCCAAGGCCCCGGGGGGCAGAGGGACGAGCAGTACTTC.

This sequence joins TRBV6-5 and TRBJ2-5, with 8 bases that match TRBD1. CDR1 is MNHEY and CDR2 is SVGAGI in the germline V gene. The junction had 10 bases not matched to a gene; V was cut back by 7 bases and J by 3 bases. CDR3 length: 15 residues. DNA of the CDR3: TGTGCCAGCACCCGCGGGGACAGGACGAAAGAGACCCAGTACTTC. Translated: CASTRGDRTKETQYF.

Worth noting for this clone: At one end the junction does not follow the germline gene, possibly because of a read error. The chain couples TRBV29-1 to TRBJ2-7; 10 bases fit TRBD1. Germline V gives CDR1 SQVTM, CDR2 ANQGSEA. This CDR3 spans 14 amino acids. The CDR3 loop is CSVEGTGDPYEQYF. The DNA for the CDR3 is TGCAGCGTGGAAGGGACAGGGGACCCCTACGAGCAGTACTTC.

The rearrangement links TRBV6-6 to TRBJ2-1; 10 bases match TRBD2. CDR3 length equals 18 residues. The germline CDR1 and CDR2 sequences are MNHNY and SVGAGI (reference sequence). V was clipped by 5 bases and J by 2 bases; unmatched bases: 12. The CDR3 here is CASSPLGAGGIAYNEQFF. CDR3 nucleotides: TGTGCCAGCAGTCCCCTAGGAGCGGGGGGGATAGCCTACAATGAGCAGTTCTTC.

This chain links TRBV11-2 with TRBJ2-1; the match to TRBD2 covers 7 bases. The V gene's germline CDR1 is SGHAT and CDR2 FQNNGV. The CDR3 extends over 18 amino acids. V trimming: 6 bases; J trimming: 2 bases; junction bases outside the gene matches: 16. In nucleotides, the CDR3 is TGTGCCAGCAGGCGCCTACGGGAAGCGGGATCCGCCTACAATGAGCAGTTCTTC. Residues: CASRRLREAGSAYNEQFF.

The V gene is TRBV6-5, the J gene TRBJ1-2, with D perhaps TRBD1 (6 bases). CDR3 size: 15 residues. From germline, CDR1 is MNHEY and CDR2 SVGAGI. Between the trimmed V and J ends, which lost 5 bases and 8 bases, there was a span of 21 bases. This CDR3 is CASSRITGSLGGYTF. The CDR3 coding sequence is TGTGCCAGCAGTCGTATCACAGGGTCTCTAGGCGGCTACACCTTC.

The chain couples TRBV5-4 to TRBJ1-4, with a possible D match to TRBD1 (5 bases). Germline CDR1 reads SGHNT; CDR2 reads YYREEE (reference sequence). Between the trimmed V and J ends, which lost 4 bases and 4 bases, there was a span of 11 bases. This CDR3 is built from 14 residues. CDR3 bases: TGTGCCAGCAGCCCCCCAGGGAATAATGAAAAACTGTTTTTT. Protein sequence: CASSPPGNNEKLFF.

The chain combines TRBV5-6 with TRBJ1-2; D is unclear. V gave up 5 bases and J gave up 7 bases, with 24 bases separating them. This CDR3 contains 16 residues. Germline-derived CDR1 and CDR2 are SGHDT and YYEEEE. The chain's CDR3 is CASRHFTEGRSFGYTF. The DNA for the CDR3 is TGTGCCAGCAGACATTTTACCGAGGGCAGGAGCTTTGGCTACACCTTC.

The V call is TRBV6-1, the J call TRBJ2-7; D perhaps matches TRBD2 (5 bases). Trimming cost V 4 bases and J 1 base, with 20 bases left between them. Germline CDR1 reads MNHNS; CDR2 reads SASEGT. This CDR3 spans 17 amino acids. The DNA for the CDR3 is TGTGCCAGCAGTGCCGCGGGTGGCCTCCTCCTTTCCTACGAGCAGTACTTC. It translates to CASSAAGGLLLSYEQYF.

This chain joins TRBV6-5 and TRBJ2-2, with 9 bases that match TRBD1. The CDR3 runs to 14 residues. V trimming: 5 bases; J trimming: 6 bases; junction bases outside the gene matches: 4. CDR1 is MNHEY, CDR2 SVGAGI, per germline. Written as DNA, the CDR3 is TGTGCCAGCAGTCGGGACAGGGTGGCCGGGGAGCTGTTTTTT. Translating it yields CASSRDRVAGELFF.

The chain uses TRBV11-2 and TRBJ1-5; 7 nucleotides line up with TRBD1. The V gene end was trimmed by 0 bases and the J gene end by 10 bases; junction bases not matched to a gene: 18. The CDR3 is made up of 18 amino acids. Germline-derived CDR1 and CDR2 are SGHAT and FQNNGV. This CDR3 reads CASSLDLSWAGGMYPQHF. The CDR3 bases are TGTGCCAGCAGCTTAGACCTTAGCTGGGCAGGGGGGATGTATCCCCAGCATTTT.

J is TRBJ1-2 and V is TRBV11-2; 7 nucleotides agree with TRBD1. The CDR3 is 16 amino acids. Germline values: CDR1 SGHAT, CDR2 FQNNGV. With V trimmed by 5 bases and J by 0 bases, 9 bases remained unmatched. This CDR3 is CASSSLTGPANYGYTF. CDR3 nucleotides: TGTGCCAGCAGCAGCCTGACAGGGCCAGCTAACTATGGCTACACCTTC.

V usage is TRBV3-1 (or the pseudogene TRBV3-2) and J usage is TRBJ1-6; 9 nucleotides line up with TRBD1. Germline CDR1 is LGHDT and CDR2 is YNNKEL (reference sequence). The CDR3 is made up of 18 amino acids. With 0 bases clipped from V and 7 bases from J, the junction kept 10 bases outside the gene matches. The CDR3 is CASSQDRRQGVRNSPLHF. DNA of the CDR3: TGTGCCAGCAGCCAAGATAGGAGACAGGGGGTGCGAAATTCACCCCTCCACTTT.

The V call is TRBV7-8, the J call TRBJ2-5, with 11 bases that match TRBD2. Trimming removed 4 bases from V and 2 bases from J; junction bases left unmatched: 9. This CDR3 spans 17 amino acids. Per germline, CDR1 SGHVS and CDR2 FQNEAQ. The CDR3 DNA follows: TGTGCCAGCAGCTATGGGACTAGCGGTCGAGGGCAAGAGACCCAGTACTTC. It encodes CASSYGTSGRGQETQYF.

The chain links TRBV10-3 to TRBJ1-6; no definite D call. The germline V gene encodes CDR1 ENHRY and CDR2 SYGVKD. Trimming removed 6 bases at V and 9 bases at J, with 15 bases between. The CDR3 length is 14 residues. CDR3 residues: CAIRGVGDSSPLHF. The DNA of the CDR3 is TGTGCCATCAGGGGTGTCGGGGATAGTTCACCCCTCCACTTT.